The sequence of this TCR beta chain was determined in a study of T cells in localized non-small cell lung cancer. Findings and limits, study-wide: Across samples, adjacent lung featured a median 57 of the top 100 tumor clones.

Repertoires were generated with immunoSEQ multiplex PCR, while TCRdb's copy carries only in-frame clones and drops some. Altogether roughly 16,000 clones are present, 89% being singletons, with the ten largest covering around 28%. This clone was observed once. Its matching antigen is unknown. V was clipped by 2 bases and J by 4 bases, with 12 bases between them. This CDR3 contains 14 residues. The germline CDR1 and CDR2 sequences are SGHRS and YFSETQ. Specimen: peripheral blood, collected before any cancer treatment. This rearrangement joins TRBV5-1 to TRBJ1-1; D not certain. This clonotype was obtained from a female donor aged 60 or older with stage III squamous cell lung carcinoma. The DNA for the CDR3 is TGCGCCAGCAGCTTAAGCCAGAGGACCACTGAAGCTTTCTTT. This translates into CASSLSQRTTEAFF. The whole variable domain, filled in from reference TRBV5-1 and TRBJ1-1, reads KAGVTQTPRYLIKTRGQQVTLSCSPISGHRSVSWYQQTPGQGLQFLFEYFSETQRNKGNFPGRFSGRQFSNSRSEMNVSTLELGDSALYLCASSLSQRTTEAFFGQGTRLTVV.